The 18 T cell receptor beta chains listed next were all sequenced from one sample in a study of blood T cell repertoires in COVID-19. Produced via immunoSEQ multiplex PCR; TCRdb's table is partial and in-frame only. The repertoire holds about 200,000 clones, with around 90% as singletons. Material for sequencing was peripheral blood. These receptors all stem from a man aged 50 to 60 with acute or convalescent COVID-19.

The DNA for the CDR3 is TGTGCCTGGGAGCGGGAGCCCACAGATACGCAGTATTTT. This sequence encodes CAWEREPTDTQYF. The chain joins TRBV30 to TRBJ2-3, with 8 positions matching TRBD2. The CDR3 has 13 amino acids. Trimming at V came to 5 bases and at J to 2 bases, leaving 3 bases not matched to a gene. Per germline, CDR1 GTSNPN and CDR2 SVGIG (reference sequence).

The J gene is TRBJ2-1, the V gene TRBV11-2; the match to TRBD2 covers 8 bases. The CDR3 has 14 residues. J was trimmed by 6 bases and V by 4 bases; bases with no gene match: 5. Germline loops: CDR1 SGHAT, CDR2 FQNNGV. The CDR3 region is CASSSQLAVNEQFF. CDR3 coding DNA: TGTGCCAGCAGCTCCCAACTAGCGGTCAATGAGCAGTTCTTC.

V is TRBV12-3 or TRBV12-4 and J is TRBJ1-6; D is undetermined. Between the trimmed V and J ends, which lost 6 bases and 7 bases, there was a span of 10 bases. The CDR3 has 13 amino acids. The CDR3 coding sequence is TGTGCCAGCAGCGGGTCAAGGAATTCACCCCTCCACTTT. Translated, it gives CASSGSRNSPLHF.

The V call is TRBV9, the J call TRBJ2-1; 12 positions agree with TRBD1. The V gene's germline CDR1 is SGDLS and CDR2 YYNGEE. The CDR3 has 15 amino acids. V shed 0 bases and J 6 bases; nucleotides not matched to a gene: 1. The CDR3, as DNA: TGTGCCAGCAGCGTAGGGGGACAGGGGGCCAATGAGCAGTTCTTC. Translating gives CASSVGGQGANEQFF.

The V call is TRBV5-1, the J call TRBJ2-5; 7 bases are shared with TRBD2. The ends lost 0 bases at V and 5 bases at J; junction bases unmatched: 4. The germline V gene has CDR1 SGHRS and CDR2 YFSETQ. The CDR3 is made up of 14 amino acids. The CDR3 DNA reads TGCGCCAGCAGCTTGGCCGGGGGGTATGAGACCCAGTACTTC. Its protein is CASSLAGGYETQYF.

The chain recombines TRBV7-9 with TRBJ2-5, with D tentatively TRBD1 (6 bases). The CDR3 loop spans 14 amino acids. Germline V gives CDR1 SEHNR, CDR2 FQNEAQ (reference sequence). V was clipped by 5 bases and J by 1 base, with 11 bases between them. CDR3 in amino acids: CASSMDSLQETQYF. CDR3 nucleotides: TGTGCCAGCAGCATGGACAGTCTCCAAGAGACCCAGTACTTC.

The CDR3 is CASKGSLKETQYF. The DNA for the CDR3 is TGTGCCAGCAAGGGGTCGTTGAAAGAGACCCAGTACTTC. This chain uses TRBV6-5 with TRBJ2-5, with D tentatively TRBD1 (5 bases). The CDR3 spans 13 residues. With 7 bases removed from V and 3 bases from J, the gap between germline ends came to 12 bases. The germline V gene has CDR1 MNHEY and CDR2 SVGAGI.

This chain joins TRBV27 and TRBJ2-1, with TRBD2 identical over 12 bases. Germline V gene data show CDR1 as MNHEY and CDR2 as SMNVEV (reference sequence). The length of the CDR3 is 15 residues. After removal of 5 bases from V and 5 bases from J, the junction contained 4 bases not matched to a gene. The chain's CDR3 is CASSETSGRNNEQFF. CDR3 bases: TGTGCCAGCAGTGAGACTAGCGGGAGAAACAATGAGCAGTTCTTC.

This chain connects TRBV6-5 to TRBJ1-1; D is possibly TRBD1 (6 bases). Trimming removed 10 bases from V and 1 base from J, with 19 bases in between. Germline CDR1 and CDR2: MNHEY and SVGAGI. This CDR3 contains 15 residues. CDR3 nucleotides: TGTGCCACCAGACAACGGGCAGGGGCGAACACTGAAGCTTTCTTT. Translating gives CATRQRAGANTEAFF.

This clone showed up just once. This chain uses TRBV10-2 with TRBJ2-7; TRBD2 aligns across 7 bases. V lost 6 bases to trimming and J lost 2 bases; unmatched junction nucleotides: 7. Germline V gene data show CDR1 as WSHSY and CDR2 as SAAADI. The CDR3 is made up of 14 amino acids. CDR3 sequence reads: CASRRGLGAYEQYF. The CDR3 DNA follows: TGCGCCAGCAGGAGAGGACTAGGAGCCTACGAGCAGTACTTC.

This chain connects TRBV2 to TRBJ1-1; 9 bases map to TRBD1. Germline V gene sequence: CDR1 SNHLY, CDR2 FYNNEI. Germline trimming cut 1 base from V and 3 bases from J; bases unmatched to any gene: 9. This CDR3 has 17 amino acids. CDR3 sequence reads: CASSEDWTGEGDTEAFF. The DNA for the CDR3 is TGTGCCAGCAGTGAAGACTGGACAGGGGAGGGAGACACTGAAGCTTTCTTT.

The chain has TRBV11-2 and TRBJ1-4; D gene uncertain. The CDR3 length is 16 residues. Trimming stripped 5 bases from V and 8 bases from J, with 21 bases between. Germline assignment: CDR1 SGHAT and CDR2 FQNNGV. CDR3 amino acids: CASSKRATTTTEKLFF. In DNA, the CDR3 is TGTGCCAGCAGCAAGAGGGCCACAACGACCACAGAAAAACTGTTTTTT.

This chain uses TRBV7-2 with TRBJ2-1; D unresolved. Germline V gene lookup returns CDR1 SGHTA and CDR2 FQGNSA. This CDR3 spans 16 amino acids. V was trimmed by 6 bases and J by 6 bases, leaving 21 bases between them. The CDR3 bases are TGTGCCAGCAGGACCACCGGGTCCAAGATTGGCAATGAGCAGTTCTTC. This gives the protein CASRTTGSKIGNEQFF.

V gene TRBV27 combines with J gene TRBJ1-6; D may be TRBD1 (6 bases). V lost 0 bases to trimming and J lost 8 bases, with 14 bases between them. The CDR3 loop spans 16 amino acids. The germline CDR1 and CDR2 sequences are MNHEY and SMNVEV (reference sequence). The CDR3 DNA reads TGTGCCAGCAGTTTATCGGAACAGGGTGTTTATTCACCCCTCCACTTT. This sequence encodes CASSLSEQGVYSPLHF.

The chain has TRBV30 and TRBJ1-3; TRBD1 aligns across 7 bases. CDR3 length equals 15 residues. After removal of 3 bases from V and 1 base from J, the junction contained 6 bases not matched to a gene. Germline V gene data show CDR1 as GTSNPN and CDR2 as SVGIG (reference sequence). The CDR3 reads CAWRKGQNSGNTIYF. For the CDR3, the DNA is TGTGCCTGGAGGAAGGGACAGAATTCTGGAAACACCATATATTTT.

The sample holds one count of this clone. The V and J genes are TRBV7-9 and TRBJ1-5; 8 positions agree with TRBD1. This CDR3 has 15 amino acids. The V gene end was trimmed by 2 bases and the J gene end by 5 bases; junction bases not matched to a gene: 5. Per the germline V gene, CDR1 is SEHNR and CDR2 is FQNEAQ (reference sequence). Here the CDR3 DNA reads TGTGCCAGCAGCTTATTTCAGGGGGCAGATCAGCCCCAGCATTTT. This encodes CASSLFQGADQPQHF.

CDR3 nucleotide sequence: TGTGCCAGCAGCGGCACCGACTCTATACCCTACAATGAGCAGTTCTTC. Amino acids: CASSGTDSIPYNEQFF. The chain joins TRBV7-3 to TRBJ2-1; no reliable D call. Germline CDR1 and CDR2: SGHTA and FQGTGA. CDR3 size: 16 residues. V dropped 5 bases and J dropped 2 bases, with 16 bases sitting between them.

The CDR3 spells CASSQPQGADGYTF. The CDR3 DNA sequence: TGTGCCAGCAGTCAGCCACAGGGGGCGGATGGCTACACCTTC. The chain recombines TRBV28 with TRBJ1-2; 9 bases match TRBD1. This CDR3 is built from 14 residues. Germline CDR1 and CDR2: MDHEN and SYDVKM. Trimming cost V 5 bases and J 6 bases; bases outside gene matches: 7.